The rows below give T cell receptor beta chains drawn from one sample of a study of naive and memory T cell subsets. TCRdb reanalysed the UMI-ligation and nested PCR reads using MiXCR and keeps one entry per CDR3 protein. This table holds 120,000 or so distinct CDR3 sequences, roughly 36% found once. What was sequenced was central memory CD4+ T cells from blood. These receptors came from a human donor in good health. CDR3s include the opening cysteine and the closing phenylalanine or tryptophan. The D gene is left open where the match is weak. The listing skips clone size in some rows; elsewhere it reads once, few, many or a size class.

J,size,D,V,DNA,CDR3
TRBJ2-2,few,-,TRBV5-1,TGCGCCAGCAGCCCGGAGTGGGGTAGCACCGGGGAGCTGTTTTTT,CASSPEWGSTGELFF
TRBJ2-1,few,-,TRBV29-1,TGCAGCGTTGCGAGTGGGAACAATGAGCAGTTCTTC,CSVASGNNEQFF
TRBJ2-7,-,TRBD2,TRBV29-1,TGCAGCGTGCAAGGACTAGCGGGAACCTACGAGCAGTACTTC,CSVQGLAGTYEQYF
TRBJ1-5,-,-,TRBV6-2/TRBV6-3,TGTGCCAGCACGTGGGGGGGCAATCAGCCCCAGCATTTT,CASTWGGNQPQHF
TRBJ2-1,-,-,TRBV29-1,TGCAGCGTTGATAAGGTGAGCTCCTACAATGAGCAGTTCTTC,CSVDKVSSYNEQFF
TRBJ1-1,-,-,TRBV15,TGTGCCACCAGTCCCGGGACGGCAGGCGGTGAAGCTTTCTTT,CATSPGTAGGEAFF
TRBJ1-2,-,-,TRBV6-5,TGTGCCAGCAGTTACAGCGGGGAGGCTAACTATGGCTACACCTTC,CASSYSGEANYGYTF
TRBJ1-3,few,-,TRBV20-1,TGCAGTGCTATGGCGGGAATAGTTACAGGGGGAAACACCATATATTTT,CSAMAGIVTGGNTIYF
TRBJ1-1,-,TRBD1,TRBV28,TGTGCCAGCACGGGGATCCGGGACAGGGATCTGGGCACTGAAGCTTTCTTT,CASTGIRDRDLGTEAFF
TRBJ2-3,few,-,TRBV7-8,TGTGCCAGCAGCCCCCTCCGAGGGAGGAGGGCAGATACGCAGTATTTT,CASSPLRGRRADTQYF
TRBJ1-1,-,-,TRBV12-3/TRBV12-4,TGTGCCAGCAGTTTATTAGGCCCTCCCCAGGCCACTGAAGCTTTCTTT,CASSLLGPPQATEAFF
TRBJ2-3,-,TRBD1,TRBV29-1,TGCAGCGCGACAGGGGGCGGCACAGATACGCAGTATTTT,CSATGGGTDTQYF
TRBJ2-3,-,-,TRBV5-1,TGCGCCAGCAGCTTGGTGGGCTTTTCAGATACGCAGTATTTT,CASSLVGFSDTQYF
TRBJ2-7,-,TRBD1,TRBV7-2,TGTGCCAGCAGCCTCGGCCGGGACAGGGGGGGAGAGCAGTACTTC,CASSLGRDRGGEQYF
TRBJ1-1,-,-,TRBV6-6,TGTGCCAGCAGTTACTCCCCAGGGATAAGCGCTGAAGCTTTCTTT,CASSYSPGISAEAFF
TRBJ2-1,-,TRBD1,TRBV7-2,TGTGCCAGCAGCTTCACAGGGGCTGGTGAGCAGTTCTTC,CASSFTGAGEQFF
TRBJ1-3,-,TRBD1,TRBV9,TGTGCCAGCAGCGCCGGGACAGCAAACTCTGGAAACACCATATATTTT,CASSAGTANSGNTIYF
TRBJ2-7,-,TRBD2,TRBV6-1,TGTGCCAGCAGTGAAGGCGAGCGGGCGGGAGGCCACGAGCAGTACTTC,CASSEGERAGGHEQYF
TRBJ1-5,few,TRBD1,TRBV5-1,TGCGCCAGCAGCGCCACGACAGGGGATCAGCCCCAGCATTTT,CASSATTGDQPQHF
TRBJ2-1,-,-,TRBV7-9,TGTGCCAGCAGCTCCGACTTGATACAGTTCTTC,CASSSDLIQFF
TRBJ2-5,-,-,TRBV6-6,TGTGCCAGCAGTATTAGCTTGGGGCTTCAAGAGACCCAGTACTTC,CASSISLGLQETQYF
TRBJ2-1,few,TRBD2,TRBV4-2,TGTGCCAGCAGCCGAAAAGGGACTAGCGGGACAGTGGCGCTCAATGAGCAGTTCTTC,CASSRKGTSGTVALNEQFF
TRBJ1-3,-,-,TRBV5-1,TGCGCCAGCAGCTTAGGGGATGGAAACACCATATATTTT,CASSLGDGNTIYF
TRBJ2-3,-,TRBD2,TRBV7-2,TGTGCCAGCAGCCTGGGACTAAGAAAAAGCACAGATACGCAGTATTTT,CASSLGLRKSTDTQYF
TRBJ1-6,-,-,TRBV7-9,TGTGCCAGCAGCTTAGAGGTCAGAGGGTCACCCCTCCACTTT,CASSLEVRGSPLHF
TRBJ2-4,-,-,TRBV27,TGTGCCAGCAGTCGGGCGACGGACGGCATTCAGTACTTC,CASSRATDGIQYF
TRBJ2-4,many,-,TRBV18,TGTGCTACCACCCGGGCCCCTGGGGACATTCAGTACTTC,CATTRAPGDIQYF
TRBJ2-3,-,TRBD2,TRBV6-5,TGTGCCAGCAGTTACTTGGGACTAGCGGGAGCAGATACGCAGTATTTT,CASSYLGLAGADTQYF
TRBJ2-5,-,TRBD2,TRBV29-1,TGCAGCGTCCAAGCGGGAGGGGAGACCCAGTACTTC,CSVQAGGETQYF
TRBJ2-1,-,-,TRBV20-1,TGCAGTGCTAGGGGTTTTAGTAATCTTAGTCGTAATGAGCAGTTCTTC,CSARGFSNLSRNEQFF
TRBJ1-1,few,-,TRBV20-1,TGCAGTGCTAGACAGCGACAGAACCGAGAAGCTTTCTTT,CSARQRQNREAFF
TRBJ2-7,few,-,TRBV14,TGTGCCAGCAGCCAAGATCCCTACGAGCAGTACTTC,CASSQDPYEQYF
TRBJ2-4,-,-,TRBV12-3/TRBV12-4,TGTGCCAGCAGTTTAGGCGGGACCGGTCGGGCCAAAAACATTCAGTACTTC,CASSLGGTGRAKNIQYF
TRBJ1-4,-,-,TRBV3-1,TGTGCCAGCAGCCGAGACCCGGGACTTAATAATGAAAAACTGTTTTTT,CASSRDPGLNNEKLFF
TRBJ1-1,few,-,TRBV29-1,TGCAGCGTTCTAGCGGTAGCGGGTTCGGCCCTGTATAATGAAGCTTTCTTT,CSVLAVAGSALYNEAFF
TRBJ2-1,-,TRBD1,TRBV28,TGTGCCAGCAGTCCCACGACAGGGCTGTACAATGAGCAGTTCTTC,CASSPTTGLYNEQFF
TRBJ2-7,many,-,TRBV20-1,TGCAGTGCTAGCTCCGGGGATATAACCTACGAGCAGTACTTC,CSASSGDITYEQYF
TRBJ2-2,few,TRBD2,TRBV7-6,TGTGCCAGCAGCTCAGGGGGACTAGCGGTATTGGGCACCGGGGAGCTGTTTTTT,CASSSGGLAVLGTGELFF